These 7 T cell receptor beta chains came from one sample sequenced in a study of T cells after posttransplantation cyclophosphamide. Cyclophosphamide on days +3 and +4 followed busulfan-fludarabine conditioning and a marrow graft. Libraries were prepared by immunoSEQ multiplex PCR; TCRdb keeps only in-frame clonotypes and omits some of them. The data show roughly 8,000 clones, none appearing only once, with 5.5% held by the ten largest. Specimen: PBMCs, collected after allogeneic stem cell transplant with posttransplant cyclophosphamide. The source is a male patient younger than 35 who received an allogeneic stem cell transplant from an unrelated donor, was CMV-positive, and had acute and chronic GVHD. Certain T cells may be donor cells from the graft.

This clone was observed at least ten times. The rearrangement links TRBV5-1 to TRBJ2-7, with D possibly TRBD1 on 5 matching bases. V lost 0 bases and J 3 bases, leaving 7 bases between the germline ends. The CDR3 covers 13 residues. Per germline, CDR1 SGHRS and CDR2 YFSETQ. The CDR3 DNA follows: TGCGCCAGCAGCTTGGAAGGGGTCTACGAGCAGTACTTC. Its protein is CASSLEGVYEQYF.

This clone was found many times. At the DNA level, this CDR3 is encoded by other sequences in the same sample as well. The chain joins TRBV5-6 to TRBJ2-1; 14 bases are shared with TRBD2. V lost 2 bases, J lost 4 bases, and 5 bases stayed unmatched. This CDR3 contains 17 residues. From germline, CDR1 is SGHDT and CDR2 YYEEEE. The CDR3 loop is CASSLGLAGGGYNEQFF. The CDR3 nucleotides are TGTGCCAGCAGCTTAGGACTAGCGGGGGGAGGGTACAATGAGCAGTTCTTC. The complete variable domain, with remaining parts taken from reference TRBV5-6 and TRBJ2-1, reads DAGVTQSPTHLIKTRGQQVTLRCSPKSGHDTVSWYQQALGQGPQFIFQYYEEEERQRGNFPDRFSGHQFPNYSSELNVNALLLGDSALYLCASSLGLAGGGYNEQFFGPGTRLTVL.

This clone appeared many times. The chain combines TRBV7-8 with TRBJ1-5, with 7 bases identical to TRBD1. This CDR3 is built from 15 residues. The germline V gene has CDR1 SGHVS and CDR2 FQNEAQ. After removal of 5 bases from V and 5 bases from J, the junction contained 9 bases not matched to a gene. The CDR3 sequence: CASSPRVRGDQPQHF. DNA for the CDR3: TGTGCCAGCAGCCCCCGGGTCAGGGGGGATCAGCCCCAGCATTTT.

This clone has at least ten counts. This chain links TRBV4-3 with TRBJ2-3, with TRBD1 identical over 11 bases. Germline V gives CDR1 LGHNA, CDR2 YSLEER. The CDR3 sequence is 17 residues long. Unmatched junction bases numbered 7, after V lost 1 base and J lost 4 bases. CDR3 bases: TGCGCCAGCAGCCAAGGAGGACAGGGGGCGCTGCCAGATACGCAGTATTTT. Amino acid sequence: CASSQGGQGALPDTQYF.

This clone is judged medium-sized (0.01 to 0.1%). CDR3 region: CASSLSHNMNTEAFF. Here the CDR3 DNA reads TGTGCCAGTAGTCTGTCTCATAACATGAACACTGAAGCTTTCTTT. V gene TRBV19 combines with J gene TRBJ1-1; no firm D call. Deletions cut 5 bases from V and 0 bases from J, with 13 bases between. This CDR3 region has 15 residues. Germline CDR1 is LNHDA and CDR2 is SQIVND (reference sequence).

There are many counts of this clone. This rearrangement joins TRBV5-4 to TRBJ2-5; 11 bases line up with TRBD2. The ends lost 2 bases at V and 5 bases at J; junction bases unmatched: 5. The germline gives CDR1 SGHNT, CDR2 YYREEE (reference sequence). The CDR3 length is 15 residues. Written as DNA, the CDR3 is TGTGCCAGCAGCTTCCCGACTAGCGGGGAGGAGACCCAGTACTTC. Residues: CASSFPTSGEETQYF. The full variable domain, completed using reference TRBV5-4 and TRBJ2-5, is ETGVTQSPTHLIKTRGQQVTLRCSSQSGHNTVSWYQQALGQGPQFIFQYYREEENGRGNFPPRFSGLQFPNYSSELNVNALELDDSALYLCASSFPTSGEETQYFGPGTRLLVL.

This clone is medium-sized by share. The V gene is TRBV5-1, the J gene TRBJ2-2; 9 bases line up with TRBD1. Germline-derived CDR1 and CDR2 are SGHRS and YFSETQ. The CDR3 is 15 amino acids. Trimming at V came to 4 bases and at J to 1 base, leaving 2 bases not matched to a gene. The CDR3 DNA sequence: TGCGCCAGCAGCCCGGGACAGGGGAACACCGGGGAGCTGTTTTTT. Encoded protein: CASSPGQGNTGELFF.